Sequencing of this T cell receptor (beta chain) was carried out in a study of T cell responses to AZD1222 COVID-19 vaccine (dated by TCRdb to about 2021). The study in broad terms: AZD1222 recipients whose second dose came at about 4 weeks and those whose second dose came at about 12 weeks were combined into one group, since spike-specific TCR depth and breadth did not differ between the two schedules. Trial participants were enrolled by age into 18-55, 56-69 and 70-plus year subgroups, with around 150, 28 and 57 TCR-sequenced participants respectively. TCR sequencing covered about 230 trial participants: 200 to 210 given two doses of AZD1222 and around 25 given two doses of MenACWY control vaccine.

This clone was detected a few times. The antigen it recognizes is unknown. Per-nucleotide qualities are absent, and no much larger clonotype sits a single base away. The meaning of the sample's time point label: baseline before first vaccination. The vaccinee samples were drawn from two UK trials, COV001 and COV002, one of which was a single-blind randomized controlled phase 2/3 trial testing AZD1222 (ChAdOx1 nCoV-19) in healthy adults. For TCRbeta chain sequencing, PBMC samples from trial participants were taken at day 0 and at day 28 after the second dose. What the work shows at the level of the full study, not this receptor alone: Most participants were white British and females outnumbered males, and the authors suggested that clonal diversity may have been underestimated. After two AZD1222 doses, spike-specific TCR breadth and depth were significantly higher than at day 0 and than in MenACWY recipients. Reportedly, almost half of the unique spike-specific TCRs recognized epitopes lying outside the regions that are mutated in the B.1.351 and B.1.1.7 variants. The 56-69-year group was small, and its depth increase did not reach significance, likely because of low power. Because no day 14 peak-response samples were available, repertoires were characterized only after the peak T cell response. CD4 TCRs associated with the vaccine covered the entire spike protein, and the dominant responses were in regions 160-218 and 743-854. Conclusions about previously exposed vaccinees were limited because only six AZD1222 recipients were SARS-CoV-2 seropositive at baseline.

CDR1 and CDR2, looked up from the germline V gene, are SGHRS and YFSETQ. V sheds 3 bases and J sheds 8 bases, leaving 12 bases between their ends. The CDR3, cysteine through phenylalanine, is 14 amino acids long. The only DNA kept is the CDR3, 42 bases in frame from the first base. The CDR3 regions of human TCRbeta chains were analyzed by immunosequencing. Under the source paper's analysis protocol: TCRs in the repertoires were matched against a reference library of SARS-CoV-2-specific TCRs that had been generated with the MIRA antigen-specificity platform. Breadth meant the fraction of unique TCRs that were SARS-CoV-2-associated, whereas depth meant the fraction of total T cells that were SARS-CoV-2-associated. Using the MIRA data, each spike-specific TCR was mapped to the spike region that the TCR reacts to and placed in a CD4 or CD8 class. Log10-transformed breadth and depth values were compared by one-way ANOVA with Sidak's multiple comparisons tests. This is the immuneACCESS table as TCRdb keeps it, with only in-frame sequences that have V and J called. A part of the clones is gone; compared with another copy, unresolved V genes explain less than half, and the rest is unexplained. D and trimming were read from the DNA, whereas the V and J calls and clone size are those reported in that table. This sample comprises tens of thousands of clones, roughly 84% of them detected only once. The ten top clones hold approximately 25% of the sample.

The chain joins TRBV5-1 to TRBJ1-6; matching of 5 bases hints at TRBD1 as the D gene. The sample in question was peripheral blood, obtained on day 0 of AZD1222 vaccination. The TCR originated in an adult in good health. The nucleotides are TGCGCCAGCAGCTCCGACCCCAGGGATTCACCCCTCCACTTT. Its translation is CASSSDPRDSPLHF.